These 24 T cell receptor beta chains were sequenced from one sample in a study of blood T cell repertoires in COVID-19. Sequenced by immunoSEQ multiplex PCR; TCRdb stores in-frame clones only, minus some. The table shows 300,000 to 400,000 clones, with more than 75% occurring only once. The specimen was PBMCs or T cells enriched from blood (not recorded which). Receptor source: a man aged 60 to 75 who had recovered from COVID-19.

This clone was counted a single time. The chain uses TRBV7-9 and TRBJ2-7; D gene ambiguous. Per germline, CDR1 SEHNR and CDR2 FQNEAQ (reference sequence). CDR3 size: 12 residues. Trimming stripped 6 bases from V and 4 bases from J, with 10 bases between. DNA for the CDR3: TGTGCCAGCAGTCTTAATAGTTACGAGCAGTACTTC. Translated, it gives CASSLNSYEQYF.

The rearrangement links TRBV15 to TRBJ1-2; D not resolved. This CDR3 is 16 amino acids long. Trimming left V 0 bases short and J 1 base short, with 12 bases between. Germline CDR1 is LNHNV and CDR2 is YYDKDF (reference sequence). CDR3: CATSREMGSYNYGYTF. As DNA, the CDR3 is TGTGCCACCAGCAGAGAAATGGGCAGCTATAACTATGGCTACACCTTC.

The rearrangement uses TRBV11-3 and TRBJ1-1; 9 positions agree with TRBD1. This CDR3 has 14 residues. From germline, CDR1 is SGHNT and CDR2 YENEEA. Trimming removed 5 bases from V and 1 base from J; junction bases left unmatched: 2. The CDR3, as DNA: TGTGCCAGCAGCCCGGACAGGGGGAACACTGAAGCTTTCTTT. This gives the protein CASSPDRGNTEAFF. Complete variable domain (other parts from reference TRBV11-3 and TRBJ1-1): EAGVVQSPRYKIIEKKQPVAFWCNPISGHNTLYWYLQNLGQGPELLIRYENEEAVDDSQLPKDRFSAERLKGVDSTLKIQPAELGDSAVYLCASSPDRGNTEAFFGQGTRLTVV.

The chain couples TRBV7-6 to TRBJ1-5; D not resolved. The V and J ends lost 5 bases and 4 bases respectively, with 9 bases between them. The germline V gene has CDR1 SGHVS and CDR2 FNYEAQ. There are 13 residues in the CDR3. The CDR3 region is CASSRQVNQPQHF. The CDR3 DNA reads TGTGCCAGCAGCAGACAAGTTAATCAGCCCCAGCATTTT.

The V gene is TRBV6-5, the J gene TRBJ1-2, with 8 bases matching TRBD1. Germline trimming cut 6 bases from V and 9 bases from J; bases unmatched to any gene: 9. CDR1 is MNHEY and CDR2 is SVGAGI in the germline V gene. The CDR3 is made up of 13 amino acids. In DNA, the CDR3 is TGTGCCAGCAGATACGGACAGGGCGCGAGCTACACCTTC. This gives the protein CASRYGQGASYTF.

The chain joins TRBV28 to TRBJ1-2; D call uncertain. CDR1 is MDHEN, CDR2 SYDVKM, per germline. Trimming cost V 3 bases and J 4 bases, with 12 bases left between them. The CDR3 sequence is 14 residues long. CDR3 nucleotides: TGTGCCAGCAGTTTGGTCCGGGAGCGCTATGGCTACACCTTC. This translates into CASSLVRERYGYTF.

The chain links TRBV18 to TRBJ2-1, with TRBD2 matching 12 bases. Germline V gene data show CDR1 as KGHSH and CDR2 as LQKENI. This CDR3 region has 16 residues. With 1 base clipped from V and 4 bases from J, the junction kept 2 bases outside the gene matches. CDR3 DNA sequence: TGTGCCAGCTCACCACGGACTAGCGGGGAGTACAATGAGCAGTTCTTC. Protein: CASSPRTSGEYNEQFF.

The chain joins TRBV6-5 to TRBJ1-6; D gene unclear. From germline, CDR1 is MNHEY and CDR2 SVGAGI. This CDR3 is built from 15 residues. V shed 2 bases and J shed 7 bases, with 12 bases lying between them. CDR3 in amino acids: CASSYEGSRNSPLHF. The CDR3 bases are TGTGCCAGCAGTTACGAGGGTTCGAGGAATTCACCCCTCCACTTT.

The chain has TRBV11-2 and TRBJ2-7; TRBD2 is a possible D gene (6 bases). V lost 4 bases and J lost 3, with 22 bases in between. The germline CDR1 and CDR2 sequences are SGHAT and FQNNGV. The CDR3 consists of 17 residues. The CDR3 region has the DNA TGTGCCAGCAGCTCCCTAAACCGGGACTTGAATCGCTACGAGCAGTACTTC. Residues: CASSSLNRDLNRYEQYF.

This sequence joins TRBV5-1 and TRBJ2-7, with TRBD2 matching 8 bases. V gave up 5 bases and J gave up 2 bases; unmatched junction bases: 6. CDR1 and CDR2 from the germline V gene are SGHRS and YFSETQ. This CDR3 has 14 residues. The CDR3 DNA follows: TGCGCCAGCAGTTTAGCGGGATTTACCTACGAGCAGTACTTC. Translated: CASSLAGFTYEQYF.

The CDR3 here is CASSGGTPSTNEKLFF. The CDR3 DNA reads TGCGCCAGCAGCGGGGGGACTCCTTCAACTAATGAAAAACTGTTTTTT. The chain recombines TRBV5-1 with TRBJ1-4; tentatively, D is TRBD1 (5 bases). The ends were cut back, 4 bases at V and 0 bases at J, with 13 bases in the middle. The CDR3 length is 16 residues. The germline gives CDR1 SGHRS, CDR2 YFSETQ.

With respect to this clone: This sample also contains other DNA sequences that code for the same CDR3. The CDR3 region has the DNA TGTGCCAGCAGCCCGGGGGGAAGCTACGAGCAGTACTTC. It encodes CASSPGGSYEQYF. J is TRBJ2-7 and V is TRBV12-3 or TRBV12-4, with 7 bases that match TRBD2. Germline trimming cut 6 bases from V and 3 bases from J; bases unmatched to any gene: 5. The CDR3 runs 13 residues.

The CDR3 loop reads CASSPLMGQIYSPLHF. CDR3 coding DNA: TGTGCCAGCAGTCCTTTAATGGGACAGATTTATTCACCCCTCCACTTT. The chain uses TRBV27 and TRBJ1-6, with 7 bases that match TRBD1. This CDR3 has 16 amino acids. Germline V CDR1 and CDR2: MNHEY, SMNVEV (reference sequence). Trimming took 5 bases from V and 8 from J; bases not matched to a gene: 12.

The V gene is TRBV5-1, the J gene TRBJ2-2, with 10 positions matching TRBD1. Trimming removed 0 bases from V and 6 bases from J; junction bases left unmatched: 8. The CDR3 is 17 residues long. Germline CDR1 reads SGHRS; CDR2 reads YFSETQ. CDR3 amino acids: CASSLAGAGTGAGELFF. In nucleotides, the CDR3 is TGCGCCAGCAGCTTGGCCGGGGCCGGGACAGGGGCCGGGGAGCTGTTTTTT.

The genes are TRBV6-6 and TRBJ1-3, with 7 bases aligning to TRBD1. V gave up 6 bases and J gave up 0 bases; unmatched junction bases: 8. The germline V gene encodes CDR1 MNHNY and CDR2 SVGAGI (reference sequence). The CDR3 loop spans 16 amino acids. This CDR3 reads CASRTGTASSGNTIYF. In nucleotides, the CDR3 is TGTGCCAGCAGGACCGGGACAGCGAGCTCTGGAAACACCATATATTTT.

This clone appeared a single time. The gene calls are TRBV6-4 and TRBJ1-5; D is uncertain. V gave up 3 bases and J gave up 1 base, with 4 bases separating them. Germline assignment: CDR1 MRHNA and CDR2 SNTAGT. The CDR3 loop spans 13 amino acids. The CDR3, as DNA: TGTGCCAGCAGTGAACAGAGCAATCAGCCCCAGCATTTT. The encoded protein is CASSEQSNQPQHF.

The chain links TRBV19 to TRBJ2-7; the D gene is possibly TRBD1 (5 bases). CDR1 and CDR2 from the germline V gene are LNHDA and SQIVND (reference sequence). CDR3 size: 14 residues. The germline V and J ends were trimmed by 5 bases and 0 bases, with 11 bases remaining between them. CDR3 residues: CASSGRVSSYEQYF. The DNA for the CDR3 is TGTGCCAGTAGTGGCAGGGTAAGCTCCTACGAGCAGTACTTC.

The chain carries TRBV2 and TRBJ1-5; D is possibly TRBD1 (6 bases). V dropped 7 bases and J dropped 6 bases, with 16 bases sitting between them. Per germline, CDR1 SNHLY and CDR2 FYNNEI. CDR3 size: 14 residues. The CDR3 protein is CASKLEAGVQPQHF. CDR3 DNA sequence: TGTGCCAGCAAGCTTGAGGCAGGGGTTCAGCCCCAGCATTTT.

This clone has only a few counts. This chain joins TRBV19 and TRBJ1-1; 7 bases match TRBD1. Trimming cost V 5 bases and J 4 bases; bases outside gene matches: 4. This CDR3 spans 13 amino acids. The V gene's germline CDR1 is LNHDA and CDR2 SQIVND (reference sequence). This chain's CDR3 is CASSFYRGTEAFF. CDR3 nucleotides: TGTGCCAGTAGTTTCTACAGGGGCACTGAAGCTTTCTTT.

The table lists this clone with a few counts. This chain uses TRBV6-2 or TRBV6-3 with TRBJ2-7, with D tentatively TRBD2 (5 bases). V was trimmed by 5 bases and J by 6 bases, leaving 11 bases between them. The CDR3 is 12 amino acids. Germline loops: CDR1 MNHEY, CDR2 SVGEGT. CDR3 amino acids: CASSPGLSEQYF. CDR3 bases: TGTGCCAGCAGTCCAGGACTGAGCGAGCAGTACTTC.

The chain carries TRBV5-4 and TRBJ1-1, with D possibly matching TRBD1 (5 bases). Per germline, CDR1 SGHNT and CDR2 YYREEE (reference sequence). The CDR3 spans 14 residues. V was pared by 9 bases and J by 0 bases, with 15 bases between. The CDR3 bases are TGTGCCACCACACGGGGGATTATGAACACTGAAGCTTTCTTT. Amino acids: CATTRGIMNTEAFF.

This rearrangement joins TRBV30 to TRBJ1-3; 7 bases are shared with TRBD1. The CDR3 length is 17 residues. Per the germline V gene, CDR1 is GTSNPN and CDR2 is SVGIG (reference sequence). V trimming: 3 bases; J trimming: 0 bases; junction bases outside the gene matches: 11. CDR3 DNA: TGTGCCTGGAGAAATCTAGCAGGGGGGATCTCTGGAAACACCATATATTTT. It translates to CAWRNLAGGISGNTIYF.

This chain joins TRBV9 and TRBJ2-2; perhaps TRBD2 as D (5 bases). The V and J ends lost 7 bases and 0 bases respectively, with 10 bases between them. The CDR3 has 14 amino acids. Germline CDR1 SGDLS, CDR2 YYNGEE. CDR3 sequence reads: CASRKDSNTGELFF. CDR3 DNA sequence: TGTGCCAGCCGGAAGGACTCGAACACCGGGGAGCTGTTTTTT. The full variable domain, with the rest looked up from reference TRBV9 and TRBJ2-2, is DSGVTQTPKHLITATGQRVTLRCSPRSGDLSVYWYQQSLDQGLQFLIQYYNGEERAKGNILERFSAQQFPDLHSELNLSSLELGDSALYFCASRKDSNTGELFFGEGSRLTVL.

The rearrangement uses TRBV5-1 and TRBJ1-1; TRBD1 is a possible D gene (6 bases). Germline values: CDR1 SGHRS, CDR2 YFSETQ. This CDR3 has 15 amino acids. Trimming left V 2 bases short and J 4 bases short, with 15 bases between. The CDR3 here is CASSFQRQATTEAFF. CDR3 sequence (DNA): TGCGCCAGCAGCTTTCAAAGACAGGCTACCACTGAAGCTTTCTTT.